This T cell receptor beta chain was found in a study of Ad26.COV2.S vaccination and SARS-CoV-2 variants. Study summary: Donor had been placed in the Ad26.COV2.S arm of the COV1001 trial. Study-wide findings and caveats: Placebo recipients and vaccine recipients were similar in non-spike TCR breadth. Substantial breadth in spike-specific CD8+ and CD4+ T cell responses was reportedly seen after vaccination.

Libraries were prepared by immunoSEQ multiplex PCR; TCRdb keeps only in-frame clonotypes and omits some of them. This table has about 330,000 clones, about 90% appearing once. Turning to this clone: Its antigen is not identified.

V was shortened by 3 bases and J by 4 bases, with 13 bases between the two germline ends. The CDR3 totals 15 residues. The germline V gene encodes CDR1 LGHNA and CDR2 YSLEER. Treatment indicated: about 20 received Ad26.COV2.S at low or high dose, single or two shots; five or six received placebo; per-sample allocation not given. Sampling occurred on day 63 after the first vaccine or placebo injection. Sequences were derived from peripheral blood, sampled in a trial of Ad26.COV2.S vaccine versus placebo. V and J are TRBV4-3 and TRBJ1-3, with D perhaps TRBD1 (5 bases). The sequence derives from a person between 18 and 59 years old who received the Ad26.COV2.S COVID-19 vaccine or a placebo. Here the CDR3 DNA reads TGCGCCAGCAGCCATAGGGGTTGGGGGGGAAACACCATATATTTT. It translates to CASSHRGWGGNTIYF.